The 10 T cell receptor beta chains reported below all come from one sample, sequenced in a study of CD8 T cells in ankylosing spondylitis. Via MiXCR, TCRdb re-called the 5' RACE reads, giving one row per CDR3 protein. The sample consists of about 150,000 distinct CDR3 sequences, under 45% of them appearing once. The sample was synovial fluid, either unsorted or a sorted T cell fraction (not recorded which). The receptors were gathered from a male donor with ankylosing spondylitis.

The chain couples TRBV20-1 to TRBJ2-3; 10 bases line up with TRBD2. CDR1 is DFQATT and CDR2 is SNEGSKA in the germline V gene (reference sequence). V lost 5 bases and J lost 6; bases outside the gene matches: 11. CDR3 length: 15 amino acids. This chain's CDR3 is CSAPRAGGSPDTQYF. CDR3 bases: TGCAGTGCTCCTCGAGCGGGAGGGTCCCCCGATACGCAGTATTTT.

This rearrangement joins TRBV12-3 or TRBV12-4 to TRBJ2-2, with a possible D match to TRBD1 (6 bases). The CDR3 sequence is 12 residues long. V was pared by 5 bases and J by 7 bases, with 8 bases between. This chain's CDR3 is CASSPDSGELFF. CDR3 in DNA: TGTGCCAGCAGTCCGGACAGCGGGGAGCTGTTTTTT.

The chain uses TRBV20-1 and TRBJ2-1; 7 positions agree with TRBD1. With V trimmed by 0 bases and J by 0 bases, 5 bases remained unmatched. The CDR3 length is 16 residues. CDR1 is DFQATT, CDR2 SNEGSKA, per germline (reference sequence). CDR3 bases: TGCAGTGCTAGAGATGACCGACAGGGCTCCTACAATGAGCAGTTCTTC. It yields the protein CSARDDRQGSYNEQFF.

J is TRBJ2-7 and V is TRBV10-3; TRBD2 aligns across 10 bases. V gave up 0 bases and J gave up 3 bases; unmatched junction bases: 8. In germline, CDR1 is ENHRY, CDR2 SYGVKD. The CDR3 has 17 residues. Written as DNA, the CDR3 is TGTGCCATCAGTGAGTCGCAACTAGCGGGAAGTCTCTACGAGCAGTACTTC. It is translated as CAISESQLAGSLYEQYF.

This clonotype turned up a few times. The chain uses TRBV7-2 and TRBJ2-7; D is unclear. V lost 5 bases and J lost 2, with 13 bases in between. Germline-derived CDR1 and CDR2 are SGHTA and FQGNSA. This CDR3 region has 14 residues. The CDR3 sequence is CASSPWEFTYEQYF. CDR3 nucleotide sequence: TGTGCCAGCAGCCCTTGGGAATTTACCTACGAGCAGTACTTC.

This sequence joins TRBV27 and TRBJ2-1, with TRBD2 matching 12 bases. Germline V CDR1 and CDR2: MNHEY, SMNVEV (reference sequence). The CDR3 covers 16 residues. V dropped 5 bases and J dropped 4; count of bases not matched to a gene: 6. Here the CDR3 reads CASSKTSGGWYNEQFF. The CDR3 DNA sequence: TGTGCCAGCAGTAAAACTAGCGGGGGGTGGTACAATGAGCAGTTCTTC.

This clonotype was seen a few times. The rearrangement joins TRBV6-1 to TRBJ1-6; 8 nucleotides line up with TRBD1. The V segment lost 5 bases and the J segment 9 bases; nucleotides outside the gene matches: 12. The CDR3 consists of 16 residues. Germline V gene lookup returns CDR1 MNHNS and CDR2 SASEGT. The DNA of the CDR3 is TGTGCCAGCAGTCAAGGACAGGACAGGGTGGGTTCACCCCTCCACTTT. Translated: CASSQGQDRVGSPLHF.

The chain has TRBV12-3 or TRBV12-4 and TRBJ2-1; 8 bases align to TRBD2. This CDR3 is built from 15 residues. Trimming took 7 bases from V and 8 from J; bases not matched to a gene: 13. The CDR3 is CASTKPGTSWYEQFF. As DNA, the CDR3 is TGTGCCAGCACTAAACCCGGGACTAGTTGGTATGAGCAGTTCTTC.

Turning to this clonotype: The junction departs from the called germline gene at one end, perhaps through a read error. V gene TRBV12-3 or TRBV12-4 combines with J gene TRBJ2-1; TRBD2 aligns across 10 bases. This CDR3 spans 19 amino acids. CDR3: CSSSLPGTSAISSYNEQFF. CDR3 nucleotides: TGTTCCAGCAGTCTCCCCGGGACTAGCGCCATTAGCTCCTACAATGAGCAGTTCTTC.

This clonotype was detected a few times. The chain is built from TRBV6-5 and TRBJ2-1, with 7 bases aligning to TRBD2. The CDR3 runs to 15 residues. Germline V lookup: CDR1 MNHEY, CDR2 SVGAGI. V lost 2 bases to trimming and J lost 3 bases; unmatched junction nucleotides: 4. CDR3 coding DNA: TGTGCCAGCAGTTACACTGGACTAGACTACAATGAGCAGTTCTTC. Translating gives CASSYTGLDYNEQFF.